This T cell receptor beta chain was sequenced for a study of cytomegalovirus exposure and HLA in healthy donors. Study overall: Unique TCRs numbering some 93 million, obtained from HLA-typed donors, made up an early data release. The study, taken as a whole, reports: Reported findings show TCR beta sequences accurately forecast HLA-A and HLA-B alleles in most subjects. While the bulk of TCR sequences proved rare, some public TCRs turned up in many donors. Several of the most significant clusters appeared, in a later analysis, to be linked to common viral pathogens.

On this clone itself: Its antigen remains unidentified.

The PCR used 60 Vbeta and 13 Jbeta primers. The table came from immunoSEQ multiplex PCR; TCRdb's copy has only in-frame clones and leaves some out. The sample carries around 180,000 clones, almost 85% recorded once. Trimming took 5 bases from V and 2 from J, leaving 19 bases between them. The CDR3 consists of 16 residues. The germline V gene has CDR1 SGHRS and CDR2 YFSETQ. J is TRBJ2-5 and V is TRBV5-1; perhaps TRBD2 as D (6 bases). What was sequenced was PBMCs. This clonotype was obtained from a boy aged 10-17 years in good health and CMV-seronegative. Written as DNA, the CDR3 is TGCGCCAGCAGTAGGTCGGGCATAGCGGAACAAGAGACCCAGTACTTC. Amino acids: CASSRSGIAEQETQYF.